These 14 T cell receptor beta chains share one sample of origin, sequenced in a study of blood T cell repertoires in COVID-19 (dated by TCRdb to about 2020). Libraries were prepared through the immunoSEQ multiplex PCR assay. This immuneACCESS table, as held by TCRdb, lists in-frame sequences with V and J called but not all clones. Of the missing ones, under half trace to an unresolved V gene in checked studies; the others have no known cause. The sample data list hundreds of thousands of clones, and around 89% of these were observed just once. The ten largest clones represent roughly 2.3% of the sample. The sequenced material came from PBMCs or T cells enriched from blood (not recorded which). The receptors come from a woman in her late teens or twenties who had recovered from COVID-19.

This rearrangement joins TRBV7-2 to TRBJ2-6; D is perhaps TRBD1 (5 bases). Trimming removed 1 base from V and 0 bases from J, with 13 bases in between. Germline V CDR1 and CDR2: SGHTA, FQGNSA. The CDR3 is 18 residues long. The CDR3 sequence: CASSLVGQSSSGANVLTF. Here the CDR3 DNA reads TGTGCCAGCAGCTTAGTGGGGCAAAGCAGCTCTGGGGCCAACGTCCTGACTTTC.

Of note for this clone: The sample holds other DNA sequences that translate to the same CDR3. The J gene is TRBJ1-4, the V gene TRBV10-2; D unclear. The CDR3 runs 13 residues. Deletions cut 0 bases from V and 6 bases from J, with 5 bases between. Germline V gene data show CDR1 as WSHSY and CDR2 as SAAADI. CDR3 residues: CASSESSYEKLFF. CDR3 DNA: TGCGCCAGCAGTGAGTCCTCGTATGAAAAACTGTTTTTT.

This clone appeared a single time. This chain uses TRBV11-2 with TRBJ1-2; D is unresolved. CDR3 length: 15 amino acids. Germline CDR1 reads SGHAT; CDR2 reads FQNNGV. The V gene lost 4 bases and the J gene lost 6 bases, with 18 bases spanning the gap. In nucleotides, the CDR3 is TGTGCCAGCAGCTCGCCCCCCATGGGCTCTCATGGCTACACCTTC. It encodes CASSSPPMGSHGYTF.

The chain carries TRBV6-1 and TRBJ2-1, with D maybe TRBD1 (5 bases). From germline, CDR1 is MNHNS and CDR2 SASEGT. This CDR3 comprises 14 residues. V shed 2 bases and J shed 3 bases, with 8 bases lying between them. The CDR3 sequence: CASSEQGIYNEQFF. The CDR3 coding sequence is TGTGCCAGCAGTGAACAGGGTATCTACAATGAGCAGTTCTTC.

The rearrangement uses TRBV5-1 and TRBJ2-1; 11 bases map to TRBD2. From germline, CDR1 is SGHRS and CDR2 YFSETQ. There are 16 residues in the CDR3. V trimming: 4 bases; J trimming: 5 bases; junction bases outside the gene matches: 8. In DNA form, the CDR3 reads TGCGCCAGCAGCGCTAGCGGGGGGCGTAGCCACAATGAGCAGTTCTTC. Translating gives CASSASGGRSHNEQFF.

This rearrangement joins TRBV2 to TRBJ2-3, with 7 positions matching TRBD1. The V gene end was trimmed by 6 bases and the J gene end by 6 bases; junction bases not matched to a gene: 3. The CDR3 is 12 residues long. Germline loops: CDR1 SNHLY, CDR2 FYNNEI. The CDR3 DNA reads TGTGCCAGCAGCGACAGGGATGATACGCAGTATTTT. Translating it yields CASSDRDDTQYF.

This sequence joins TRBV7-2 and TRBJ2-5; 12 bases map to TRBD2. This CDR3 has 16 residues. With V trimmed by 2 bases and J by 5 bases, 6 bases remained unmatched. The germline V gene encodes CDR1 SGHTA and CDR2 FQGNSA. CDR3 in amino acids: CASSLSSGGAFETQYF. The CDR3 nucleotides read TGTGCCAGCAGCTTATCTAGCGGGGGGGCCTTTGAGACCCAGTACTTC.

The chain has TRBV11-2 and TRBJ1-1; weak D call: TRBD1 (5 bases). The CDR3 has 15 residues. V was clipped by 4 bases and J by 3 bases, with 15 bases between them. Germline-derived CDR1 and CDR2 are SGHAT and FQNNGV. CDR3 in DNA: TGTGCCAGCAGCTCTACCTTGGGGGGATACACTGAAGCTTTCTTT. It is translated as CASSSTLGGYTEAFF.

As DNA, the CDR3 is TGTGCCAGTAGTATAGATAGCAACGAGCAGTACTTC. Protein sequence: CASSIDSNEQYF. The V gene is TRBV19, the J gene TRBJ2-7; D call uncertain. Germline V gene sequence: CDR1 LNHDA, CDR2 SQIVND (reference sequence). V lost 0 bases and J 5 bases, leaving 5 bases between the germline ends. The CDR3 has 12 residues.

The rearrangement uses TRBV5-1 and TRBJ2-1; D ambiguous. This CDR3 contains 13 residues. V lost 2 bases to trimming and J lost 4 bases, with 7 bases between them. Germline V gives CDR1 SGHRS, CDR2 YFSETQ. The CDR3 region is CASSFDGYNEQFF. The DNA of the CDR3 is TGCGCCAGCAGCTTTGACGGGTACAATGAGCAGTTCTTC. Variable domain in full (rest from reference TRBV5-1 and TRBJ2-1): KAGVTQTPRYLIKTRGQQVTLSCSPISGHRSVSWYQQTPGQGLQFLFEYFSETQRNKGNFPGRFSGRQFSNSRSEMNVSTLELGDSALYLCASSFDGYNEQFFGPGTRLTVL.

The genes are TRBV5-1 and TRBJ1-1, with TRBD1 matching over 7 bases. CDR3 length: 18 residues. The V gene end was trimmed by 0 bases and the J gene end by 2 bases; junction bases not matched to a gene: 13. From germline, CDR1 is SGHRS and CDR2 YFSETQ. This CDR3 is CASSLDSRGTLANTEAFF. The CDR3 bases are TGCGCCAGCAGCTTGGACTCCAGGGGGACTTTGGCAAACACTGAAGCTTTCTTT.

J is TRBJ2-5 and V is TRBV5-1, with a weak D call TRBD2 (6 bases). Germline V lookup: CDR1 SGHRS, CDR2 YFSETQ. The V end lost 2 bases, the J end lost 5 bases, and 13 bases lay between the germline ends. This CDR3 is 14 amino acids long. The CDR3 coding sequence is TGCGCCAGCAGCTTCGCGGGAAGCGGGGAGACCCAGTACTTC. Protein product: CASSFAGSGETQYF.

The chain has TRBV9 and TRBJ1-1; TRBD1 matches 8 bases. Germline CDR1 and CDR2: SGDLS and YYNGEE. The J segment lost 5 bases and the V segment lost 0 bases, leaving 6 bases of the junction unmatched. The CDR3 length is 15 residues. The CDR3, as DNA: TGTGCCAGCAGCGTAGCTACAGGGGGGGGAACTGAAGCTTTCTTT. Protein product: CASSVATGGGTEAFF.

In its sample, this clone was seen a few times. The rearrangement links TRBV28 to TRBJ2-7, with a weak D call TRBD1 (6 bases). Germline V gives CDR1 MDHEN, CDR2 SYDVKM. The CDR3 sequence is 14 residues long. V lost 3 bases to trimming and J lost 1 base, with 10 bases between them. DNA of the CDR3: TGTGCCAGCAGTTTTCTCAGGGGTTCCTACGAGCAGTACTTC. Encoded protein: CASSFLRGSYEQYF.